The present T cell receptor beta chain was sequenced within a study of blood T cell repertoires in COVID-19. Study context: Nucleic acid was either cDNA or gDNA, and it came from T cells, B-cell-depleted T cells, or PBMCs.

V gave up 3 bases and J gave up 6 bases; unmatched junction bases: 15. Germline CDR1 reads SGHRS; CDR2 reads YFSETQ. This CDR3 comprises 17 residues. Seattle patients were enrolled while actively infected and followed longitudinally. The data were produced by immunoSEQ multiplex PCR, yet TCRdb's version contains in-frame clones alone and is incomplete. The sample holds 85,000 to 100,000 clones; around 88% are singletons and the top ten take 2.1%. The sample consisted of peripheral blood. The sequence was obtained from a middle-aged man with COVID-19, enrolled during active disease. The rearrangement joins TRBV5-1 to TRBJ2-3; TRBD2 agrees at 8 bases. CDR3 amino acids: CASSSVPGLDFLDTQYF. In DNA, the CDR3 is TGCGCCAGCAGCTCGGTCCCGGGACTAGATTTTTTGGATACGCAGTATTTT.